This paragraph covers one T cell receptor (beta chain) sequence. The CDR3 has 11 residues. CDR1 and CDR2 from the germline V gene are SQVTM and ANQGSEA. Deletions cut 4 bases from V and 6 bases from J, with 8 bases between. The table came from immunoSEQ multiplex PCR; TCRdb's copy has only in-frame clones and leaves some out. The table shows over 250,000 clones, with roughly 87% occurring only once. The data originate from a study of blood T cell repertoires in COVID-19. The chain couples TRBV29-1 to TRBJ2-3; D is ambiguous. What was sequenced was peripheral blood. The origin of this receptor is a woman aged 30 to 39 with acute or convalescent COVID-19. Written as DNA, the CDR3 is TGCAGCGTTGTCCAGGATGATACGCAGTATTTT. This codes for CSVVQDDTQYF.